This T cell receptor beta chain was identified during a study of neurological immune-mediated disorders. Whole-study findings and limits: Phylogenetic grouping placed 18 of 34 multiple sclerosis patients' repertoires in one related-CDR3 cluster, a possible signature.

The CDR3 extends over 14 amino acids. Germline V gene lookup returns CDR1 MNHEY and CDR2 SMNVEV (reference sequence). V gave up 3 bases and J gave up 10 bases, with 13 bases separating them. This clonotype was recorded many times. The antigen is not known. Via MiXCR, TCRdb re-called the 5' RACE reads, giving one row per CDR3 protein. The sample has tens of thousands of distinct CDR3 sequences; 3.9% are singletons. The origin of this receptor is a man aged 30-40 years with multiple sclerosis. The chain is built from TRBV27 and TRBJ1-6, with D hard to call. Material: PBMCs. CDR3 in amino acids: CASSLNLYGSPLHF. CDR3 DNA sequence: TGTGCCAGCAGTTTGAACCTTTACGGATCACCCCTCCACTTT.